This T cell receptor (beta chain) was identified during a study of blood T cell repertoires in COVID-19. About the study: Acute-phase and convalescent COVID-19 samples originated in the United States, Italy and Spain.

Seattle cases were enrolled at active infection and followed longitudinally. The germline V gene has CDR1 SNHLY and CDR2 FYNNEI. V shed 7 bases and J 0 bases; nucleotides not matched to a gene: 6. The CDR3 extends over 15 amino acids. Authors' processing steps: Reference gene primer amplification yielded estimated nucleated cell counts. The method was immunoSEQ multiplex PCR; TCRdb's version includes in-frame clones alone and lacks a portion of them. V and J calls plus clone size are reproduced from that table; the DNA served to infer D and trimming. The sample has 500,000 to 600,000 clones, around 90% seen once.

The chain is built from TRBV2 and TRBJ1-1, with 9 positions matching TRBD1. Sequencing used peripheral blood. The receptor was derived from a woman in her 50s with COVID-19, enrolled during active disease. The CDR3 loop reads CASTRRDRVNTEAFF. CDR3 DNA sequence: TGTGCCAGCACAAGGCGGGACAGGGTGAACACTGAAGCTTTCTTT.